This T cell receptor (beta chain) emerged from a study of cytomegalovirus exposure and HLA in healthy donors. Study outcomes and limitations: Per a later analysis, about 17,000 TCR beta sequences showed association with HLA alleles at 0.05 false discovery rate.

Use of 60 Vbeta and 13 Jbeta primers characterized the PCR. Data came from immunoSEQ multiplex PCR; TCRdb stores just in-frame clones and leaves some out. The sample shows under 120,000 clones, approximately 80% of them seen only once. Notes on this clone: Its target is unknown.

The CDR3 has 15 amino acids. Germline assignment: CDR1 MNHNS and CDR2 SASEGT. Trimming shortened V by 2 bases and J by 5 bases, and 15 bases separated the two germline ends. The V and J genes are TRBV6-1 and TRBJ1-2; D is possibly TRBD1 (5 bases). This clonotype was sampled from a female donor in good health and CMV-seropositive. The sample taken for sequencing was PBMCs. CDR3 sequence: CASSETYGTFYGYTF. In DNA, the CDR3 is TGTGCCAGCAGTGAAACCTACGGGACTTTTTATGGCTACACCTTC.